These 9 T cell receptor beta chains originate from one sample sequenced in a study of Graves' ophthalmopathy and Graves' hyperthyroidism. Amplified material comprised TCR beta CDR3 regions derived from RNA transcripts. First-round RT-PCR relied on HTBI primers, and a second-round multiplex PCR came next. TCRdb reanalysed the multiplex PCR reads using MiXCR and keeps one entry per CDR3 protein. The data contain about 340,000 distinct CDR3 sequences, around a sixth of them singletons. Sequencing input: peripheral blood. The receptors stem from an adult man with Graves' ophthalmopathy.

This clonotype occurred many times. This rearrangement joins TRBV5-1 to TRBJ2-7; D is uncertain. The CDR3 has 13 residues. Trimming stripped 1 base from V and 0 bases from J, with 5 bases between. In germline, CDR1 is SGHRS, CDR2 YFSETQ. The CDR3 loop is CASSLLSSYEQYF. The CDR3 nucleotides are TGCGCCAGCAGCTTGCTAAGCTCCTACGAGCAGTACTTC.

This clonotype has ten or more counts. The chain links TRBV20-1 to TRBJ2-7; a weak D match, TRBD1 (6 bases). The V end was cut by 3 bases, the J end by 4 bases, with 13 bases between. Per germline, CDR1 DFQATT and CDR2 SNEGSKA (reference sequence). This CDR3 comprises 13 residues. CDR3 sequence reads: CSARRTGMYEQYF. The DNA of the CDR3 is TGCAGTGCTAGGAGAACAGGGATGTACGAGCAGTACTTC.

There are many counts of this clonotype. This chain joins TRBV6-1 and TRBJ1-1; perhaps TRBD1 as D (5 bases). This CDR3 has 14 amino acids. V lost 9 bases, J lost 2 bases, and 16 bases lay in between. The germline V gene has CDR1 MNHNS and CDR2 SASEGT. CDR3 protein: CASGTNRVNTEAFF. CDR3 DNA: TGTGCCAGTGGGACTAATCGGGTCAACACTGAAGCTTTCTTT.

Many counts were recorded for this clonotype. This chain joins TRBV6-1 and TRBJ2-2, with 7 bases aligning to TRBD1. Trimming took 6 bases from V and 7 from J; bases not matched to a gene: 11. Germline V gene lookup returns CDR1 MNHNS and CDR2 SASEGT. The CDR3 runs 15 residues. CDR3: CASRGSDRVHGELFF. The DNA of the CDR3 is TGTGCCAGCAGGGGGAGCGACAGGGTCCACGGGGAGCTGTTTTTT.

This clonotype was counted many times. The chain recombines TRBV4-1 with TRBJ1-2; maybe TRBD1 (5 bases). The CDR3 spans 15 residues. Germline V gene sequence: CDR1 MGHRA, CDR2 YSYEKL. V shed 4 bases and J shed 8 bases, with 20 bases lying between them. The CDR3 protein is CASSPRDSRREGYTF. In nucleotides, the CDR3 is TGCGCCAGCAGCCCCCGGGACTCCCGGCGGGAAGGCTACACCTTC.

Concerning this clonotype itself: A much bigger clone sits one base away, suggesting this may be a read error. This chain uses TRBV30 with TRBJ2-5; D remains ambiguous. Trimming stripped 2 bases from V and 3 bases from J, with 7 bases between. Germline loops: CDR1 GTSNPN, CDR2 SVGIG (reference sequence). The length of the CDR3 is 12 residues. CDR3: CAWSIREETQYF. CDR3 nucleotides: TGTGCCTGGAGTATAAGGGAAGAGACCCAGTACTTC.

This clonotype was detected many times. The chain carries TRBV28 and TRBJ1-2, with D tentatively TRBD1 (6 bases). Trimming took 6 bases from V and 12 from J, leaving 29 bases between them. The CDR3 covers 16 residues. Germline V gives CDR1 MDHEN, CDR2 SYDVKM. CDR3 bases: TGTGCCAGCAGCTTGGGTGTGGGCGGAGAACAGGGAATTCACACCTTC. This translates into CASSLGVGGEQGIHTF.

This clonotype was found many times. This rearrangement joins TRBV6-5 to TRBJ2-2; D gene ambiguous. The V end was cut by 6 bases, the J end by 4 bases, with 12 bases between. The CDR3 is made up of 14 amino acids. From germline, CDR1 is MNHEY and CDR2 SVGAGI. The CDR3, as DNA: TGTGCCAGCAGATCCGAGTCCGTCACCGGGGAGCTGTTTTTT. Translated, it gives CASRSESVTGELFF.

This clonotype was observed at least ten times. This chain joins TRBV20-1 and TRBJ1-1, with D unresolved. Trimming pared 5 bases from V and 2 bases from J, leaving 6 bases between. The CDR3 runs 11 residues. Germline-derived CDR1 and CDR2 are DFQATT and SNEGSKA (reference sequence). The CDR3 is CSAATNTEAFF. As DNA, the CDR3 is TGCAGTGCTGCGACTAACACTGAAGCTTTCTTT.